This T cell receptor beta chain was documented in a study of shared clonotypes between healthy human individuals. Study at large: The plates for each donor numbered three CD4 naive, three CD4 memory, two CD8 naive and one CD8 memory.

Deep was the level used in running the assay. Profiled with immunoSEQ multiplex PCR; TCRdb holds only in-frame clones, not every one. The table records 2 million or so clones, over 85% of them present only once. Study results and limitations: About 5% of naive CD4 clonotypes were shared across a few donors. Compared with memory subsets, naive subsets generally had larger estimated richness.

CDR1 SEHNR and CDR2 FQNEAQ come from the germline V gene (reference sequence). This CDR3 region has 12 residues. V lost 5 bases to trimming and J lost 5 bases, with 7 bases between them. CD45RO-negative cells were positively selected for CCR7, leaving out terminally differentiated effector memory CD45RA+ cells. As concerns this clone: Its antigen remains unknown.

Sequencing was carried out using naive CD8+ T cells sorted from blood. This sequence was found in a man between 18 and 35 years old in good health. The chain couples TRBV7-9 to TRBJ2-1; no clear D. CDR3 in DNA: TGTGCCAGCAGCAAGGATCACAATGAGCAGTTCTTC. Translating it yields CASSKDHNEQFF.